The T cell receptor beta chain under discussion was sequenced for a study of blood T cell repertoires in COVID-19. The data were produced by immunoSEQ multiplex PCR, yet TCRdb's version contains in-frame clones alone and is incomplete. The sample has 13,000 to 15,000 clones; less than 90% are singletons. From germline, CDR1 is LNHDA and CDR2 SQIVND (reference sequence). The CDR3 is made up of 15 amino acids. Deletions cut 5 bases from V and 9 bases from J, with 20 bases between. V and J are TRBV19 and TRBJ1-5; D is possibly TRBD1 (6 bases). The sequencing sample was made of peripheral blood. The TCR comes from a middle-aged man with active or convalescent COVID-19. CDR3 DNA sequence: TGTGCCAGTAGTCAAATCCGGGACACACTGGGGCCCCAGCATTTT. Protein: CASSQIRDTLGPQHF.